The TCR beta chain under discussion was sequenced for a study of neurological immune-mediated disorders. Study summary: Relapsing-remitting disease was seen in about 90% of the roughly 35 multiple sclerosis patients, and secondary progressive disease was seen in 3. Study conclusions and caveats: Phylogenetic grouping put 18 of 34 multiple sclerosis patients' repertoires into one related-CDR3 cluster, a possible signature. Subjects shared no identical expanded-clone CDR3 amino acid sequences, suggesting private TCR-beta repertoires in all groups.

5'RACE employing 10-nucleotide random UMIs yielded the cDNA. TCRdb independently ran MiXCR on the 5' RACE reads; one entry per CDR3 protein. The data show roughly 74,000 distinct CDR3 sequences, around 5.5% seen once. This clonotype was observed a handful of times. Antigen specificity is unknown. CDR3 length equals 17 residues. V lost 3 bases, J lost 0 bases, and 14 bases lay in between. The germline V gene encodes CDR1 LGHNA and CDR2 YSLEER. The TCR sequence derives from a man younger than 30 with multiple sclerosis. V usage is TRBV4-3 and J usage is TRBJ1-4; a possible D gene is TRBD1 (6 bases). Sequencing input: PBMCs. The CDR3 reads CASSQAGHGTTNEKLFF. The DNA of the CDR3 is TGCGCCAGCAGCCAGGCGGGACACGGTACAACTAATGAAAAACTGTTTTTT.